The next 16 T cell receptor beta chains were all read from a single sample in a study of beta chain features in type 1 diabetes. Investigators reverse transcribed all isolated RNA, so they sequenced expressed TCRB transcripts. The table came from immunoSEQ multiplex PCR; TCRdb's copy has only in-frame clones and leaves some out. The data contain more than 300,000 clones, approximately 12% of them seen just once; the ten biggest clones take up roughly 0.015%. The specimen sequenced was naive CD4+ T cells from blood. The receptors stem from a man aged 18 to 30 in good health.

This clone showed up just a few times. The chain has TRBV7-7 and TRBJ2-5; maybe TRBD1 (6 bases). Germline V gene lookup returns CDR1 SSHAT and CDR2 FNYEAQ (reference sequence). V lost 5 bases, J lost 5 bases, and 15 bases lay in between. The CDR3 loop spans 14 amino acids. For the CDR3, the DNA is TGTGCCAGCAGCCGTGACAGGACGGGGGAGACCCAGTACTTC. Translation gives CASSRDRTGETQYF.

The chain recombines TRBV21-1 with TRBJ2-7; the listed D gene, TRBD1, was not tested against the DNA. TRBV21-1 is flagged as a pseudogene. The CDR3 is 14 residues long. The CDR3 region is CASSKPGQIYEQYF. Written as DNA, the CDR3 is TGTGCCAGCAGCAAACCGGGACAGATCTACGAGCAGTACTTC.

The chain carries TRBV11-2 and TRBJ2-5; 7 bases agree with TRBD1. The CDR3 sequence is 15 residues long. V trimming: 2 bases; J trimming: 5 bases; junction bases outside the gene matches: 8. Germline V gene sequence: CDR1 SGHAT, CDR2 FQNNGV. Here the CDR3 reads CASSLRIDREETQYF. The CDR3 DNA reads TGTGCCAGCAGCTTAAGAATCGACAGGGAGGAGACCCAGTACTTC.

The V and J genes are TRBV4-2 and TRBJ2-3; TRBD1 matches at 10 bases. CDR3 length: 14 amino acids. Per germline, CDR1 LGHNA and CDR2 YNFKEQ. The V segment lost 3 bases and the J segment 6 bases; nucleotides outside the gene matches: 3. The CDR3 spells CASSHRQGADTQYF. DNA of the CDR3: TGTGCCAGCAGCCATAGACAGGGGGCGGATACGCAGTATTTT.

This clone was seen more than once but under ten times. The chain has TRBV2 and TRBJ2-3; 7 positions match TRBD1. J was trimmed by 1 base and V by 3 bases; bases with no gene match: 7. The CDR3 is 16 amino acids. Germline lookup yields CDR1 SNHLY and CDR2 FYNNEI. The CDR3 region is CASSDGRQGGTDTQYF. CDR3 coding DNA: TGTGCCAGCAGTGACGGAAGGCAGGGGGGCACAGATACGCAGTATTTT. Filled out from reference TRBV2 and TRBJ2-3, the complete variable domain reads EPEVTQTPSHQVTQMGQEVILRCVPISNHLYFYWYRQILGQKVEFLVSFYNNEISEKSEIFDDQFSVERPDGSNFTLKIRSTKLEDSAMYFCASSDGRQGGTDTQYFGPGTRLTVL.

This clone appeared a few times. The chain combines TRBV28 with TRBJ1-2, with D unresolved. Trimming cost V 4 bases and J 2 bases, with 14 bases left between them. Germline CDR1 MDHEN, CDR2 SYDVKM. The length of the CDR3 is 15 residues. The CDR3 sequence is CASSSSGLGNYGYTF. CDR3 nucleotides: TGTGCCAGCAGTTCCTCGGGGTTGGGCAACTATGGCTACACCTTC.

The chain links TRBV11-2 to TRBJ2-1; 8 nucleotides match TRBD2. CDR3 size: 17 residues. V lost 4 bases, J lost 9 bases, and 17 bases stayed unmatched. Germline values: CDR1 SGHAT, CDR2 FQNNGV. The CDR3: CASSSFRGPGGVGEQFF. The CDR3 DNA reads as TGTGCCAGCAGCTCATTCAGGGGTCCCGGGGGGGTAGGTGAGCAGTTCTTC. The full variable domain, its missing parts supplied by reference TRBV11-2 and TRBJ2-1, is EAGVAQSPRYKIIEKRQSVAFWCNPISGHATLYWYQQILGQGPKLLIQFQNNGVVDDSQLPKDRFSAERLKGVDSTLKIQPAKLEDSAVYLCASSSFRGPGGVGEQFFGPGTRLTVL.

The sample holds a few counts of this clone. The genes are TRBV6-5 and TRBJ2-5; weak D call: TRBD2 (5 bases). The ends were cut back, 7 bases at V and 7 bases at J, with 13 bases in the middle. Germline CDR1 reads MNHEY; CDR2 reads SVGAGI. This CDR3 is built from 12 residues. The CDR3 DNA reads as TGTGCCAGCAACCTAGGACTCGGGACCCAGTACTTC. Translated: CASNLGLGTQYF.

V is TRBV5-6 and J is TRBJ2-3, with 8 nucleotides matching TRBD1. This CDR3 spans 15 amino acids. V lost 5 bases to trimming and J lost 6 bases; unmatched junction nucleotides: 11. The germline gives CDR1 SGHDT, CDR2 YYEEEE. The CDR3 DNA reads TGTGCCAGCAGGTTCCGACAGGGGATCGGGGATACGCAGTATTTT. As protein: CASRFRQGIGDTQYF.

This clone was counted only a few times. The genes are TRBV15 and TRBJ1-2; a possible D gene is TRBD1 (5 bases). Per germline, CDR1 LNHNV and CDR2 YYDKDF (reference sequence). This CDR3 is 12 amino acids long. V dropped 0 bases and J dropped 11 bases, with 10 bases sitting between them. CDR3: CATSRDSRGYTF. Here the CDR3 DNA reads TGTGCCACCAGCAGAGATTCGCGGGGGTACACCTTC.

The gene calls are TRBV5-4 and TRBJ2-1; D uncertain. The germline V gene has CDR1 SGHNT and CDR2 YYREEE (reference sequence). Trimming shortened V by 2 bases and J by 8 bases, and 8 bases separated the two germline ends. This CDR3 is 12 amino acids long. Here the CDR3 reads CASSFGEYEQFF. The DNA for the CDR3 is TGTGCCAGCAGCTTCGGTGAATATGAGCAGTTCTTC.

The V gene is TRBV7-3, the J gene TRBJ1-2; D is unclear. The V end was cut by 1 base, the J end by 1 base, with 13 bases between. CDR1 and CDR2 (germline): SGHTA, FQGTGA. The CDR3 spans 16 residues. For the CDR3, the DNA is TGTGCCAGCAGCTTAAATGGTGGCAGGAATAACTATGGCTACACCTTC. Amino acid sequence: CASSLNGGRNNYGYTF.

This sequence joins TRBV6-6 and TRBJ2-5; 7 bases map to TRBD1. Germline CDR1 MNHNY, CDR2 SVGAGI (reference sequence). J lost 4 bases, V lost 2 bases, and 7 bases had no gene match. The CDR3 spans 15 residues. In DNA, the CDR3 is TGTGCCAGCAGTTACAAGGGGGCGGTTAGAGAGACCCAGTACTTC. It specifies CASSYKGAVRETQYF.

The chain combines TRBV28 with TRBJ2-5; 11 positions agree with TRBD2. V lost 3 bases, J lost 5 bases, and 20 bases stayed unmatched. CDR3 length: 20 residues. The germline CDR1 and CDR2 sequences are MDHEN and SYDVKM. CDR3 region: CASSLSRRWLAGGRKETQYF. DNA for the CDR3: TGTGCCAGCAGTTTGTCGAGGAGGTGGCTAGCGGGAGGAAGGAAGGAGACCCAGTACTTC. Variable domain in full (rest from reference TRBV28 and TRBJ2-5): DVKVTQSSRYLVKRTGEKVFLECVQDMDHENMFWYRQDPGLGLRLIYFSYDVKMKEKGDIPEGYSVSREKKERFSLILESASTNQTSMYLCASSLSRRWLAGGRKETQYFGPGTRLLVL.

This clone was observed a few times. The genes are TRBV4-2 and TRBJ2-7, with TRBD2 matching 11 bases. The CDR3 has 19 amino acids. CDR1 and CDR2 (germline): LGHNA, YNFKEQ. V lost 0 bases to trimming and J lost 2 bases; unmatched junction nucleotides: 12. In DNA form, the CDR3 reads TGTGCCAGCAGCCAAGATCTCCGGCCTAGCGGGAGGAACGCCTACGAGCAGTACTTC. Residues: CASSQDLRPSGRNAYEQYF.

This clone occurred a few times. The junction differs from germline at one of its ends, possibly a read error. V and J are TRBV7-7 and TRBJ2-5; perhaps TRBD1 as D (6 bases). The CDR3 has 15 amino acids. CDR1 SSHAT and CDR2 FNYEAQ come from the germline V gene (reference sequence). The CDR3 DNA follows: TGTGCTAGCAGCTTAGGGGCAGGGGCACAAGAGACCCAGTACTTC. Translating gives CASSLGAGAQETQYF.